A selection of T cell receptor beta chains follows, all from one sample in a study of shared clonotypes between healthy human individuals. The protocol was immunoSEQ multiplex PCR, while the TCRdb copy is restricted to in-frame clones and leaves out a portion. The sample consists of a few million clones, 85% to 95% of them appearing once. The sequenced sample was naive CD4+ T cells from PBMCs. The receptors originated from a man aged 18 to 30 in good health. Some clones in this sample may be carry-over from other donors' samples. The CDR3 runs from the conserved cysteine through the conserved F or W. A D gene is named only where the DNA matches it firmly. The size entry is marked missing in some rows and otherwise reads once, few, many or a size class.

V	J	size	D	DNA	CDR3
TRBV6-5	TRBJ2-7	.	TRBD1	TGTGCCAGCCGAAGCTCCGGGACAGGGGCCTACGAGCAGTACTTC	CASRSSGTGAYEQYF
TRBV5-1	TRBJ2-1	once	.	TGCGCCAGCAGCTTGGGTCGGGGAAGCTCCTACAATGAGCAGTTCTTC	CASSLGRGSSYNEQFF
TRBV9	TRBJ1-2	.	.	TGTGCCAGCAGCGTAGATGCCTATGGCTACACCTTC	CASSVDAYGYTF
TRBV7-2	TRBJ2-7	few	TRBD1	TGTGCCAGCAGCGGACAGGGAAGCTCCTACGAGCAGTACTTC	CASSGQGSSYEQYF
TRBV6-1	TRBJ2-6	.	TRBD1	TGTGCCAGCAGGCCAGGGGGCGCTGGGGCCAACGTCCTGACTTTC	CASRPGGAGANVLTF
TRBV10-3	TRBJ2-1	.	TRBD2	TGTGCCATCAGTGAGTCGATTAGCGGGGCCGACAATGAGCAGTTCTTC	CAISESISGADNEQFF
TRBV10-3	TRBJ2-1	.	.	TGTGCCATCAGTGAGTCGTCGGTCGGTGAGCAGTTCTTC	CAISESSVGEQFF
TRBV5-1	TRBJ2-2	.	.	TGCGCCAGCAGCTTGCAGGGCAACACCGGGGAGCTGTTTTTT	CASSLQGNTGELFF
TRBV19	TRBJ2-3	.	TRBD1	TGTGCCAGTAGTCAAGGACAGGGAACACGGAATACGCAGTATTTT	CASSQGQGTRNTQYF
TRBV7-3	TRBJ2-3	few	TRBD2	TGTGCCAGCAGCTTAAGTTGGATAGCGGGACCAGATACGCAGTATTTT	CASSLSWIAGPDTQYF
TRBV2	TRBJ2-1	once	.	TGTGCCAGCAGACTAGTCGGGGCTGAGCAGTTCTTC	CASRLVGAEQFF
TRBV28	TRBJ2-5	.	.	TGTGCCAGCAGTTTGCTGGAGACCCAGTACTTC	CASSLLETQYF
TRBV5-1	TRBJ2-1	.	TRBD1	TGCGCCAGCAGCTTCCACGGGACAGGGGAGGATGAGCAGTTCTTC	CASSFHGTGEDEQFF
TRBV7-9	TRBJ1-2	.	TRBD1	TGTGCCAGCAGAGGTCAGGGACAGTATGGCTACACCTTC	CASRGQGQYGYTF
TRBV5-4	TRBJ1-1	.	.	TGTGCCAGCAGCTTGCTAGGGCCCCGGAACACTGAAGCTTTCTTT	CASSLLGPRNTEAFF
TRBV5-1	TRBJ2-5	.	TRBD1	TGCGCCAGCAGCCAGGCGACAGGGGAGGAGACCCAGTACTTC	CASSQATGEETQYF
TRBV4-1	TRBJ2-5	.	.	TGCGCCAGCAGCCAAGCCATTGGCAGTGAAGTGGGGACCCAGTACTTC	CASSQAIGSEVGTQYF
TRBV5-1	TRBJ2-3	.	.	TGCGCCAGCAGCTTCCGACAGGCCGTCACAGATACGCAGTATTTT	CASSFRQAVTDTQYF
TRBV5-1	TRBJ2-5	.	TRBD1	TGCGCCAGCAGCTTCACAGGGGGCAGGGGAGAGACCCAGTACTTC	CASSFTGGRGETQYF
TRBV18	TRBJ2-3	.	.	TGTGCCAGCTCACCTGTCGGACGCACAGATACGCAGTATTTT	CASSPVGRTDTQYF
TRBV5-4	TRBJ2-7	.	.	TGTGCCAGCAGCTTGGGCACCCCGGGTATCTACGAGCAGTACTTC	CASSLGTPGIYEQYF
TRBV7-9	TRBJ1-1	.	.	TGTGCCAGCAGCCCTCGGGGGGGGACTGAAGCTTTCTTT	CASSPRGGTEAFF
TRBV5-3	TRBJ2-2	.	.	TGTGCCAGAAGCCGCCCCCCCCGGGACCAAAAAAAGAACACCGGGGAGCTGTTTTTT	CARSRPPRDQKKNTGELFF
TRBV29-1	TRBJ2-7	.	.	TGCAGTGCACAGGGCCAGGGCCACGAGCAGTACTTC	CSAQGQGHEQYF
TRBV7-9	TRBJ2-3	.	.	TGTGCCAGCAGCACATACGGGTCCGGCGATACGCAGTATTTT	CASSTYGSGDTQYF
TRBV18	TRBJ2-3	.	TRBD2	TGTGCCAGCTCACTGACTAGCGGGTATAGCACAGATACGCAGTATTTT	CASSLTSGYSTDTQYF
TRBV11-3	TRBJ2-1	.	TRBD2	TGTGCCAGCAGCTTGGCGGGAGTTGGTGAGCAGTTCTTC	CASSLAGVGEQFF
TRBV4-1	TRBJ2-3	.	.	TGCGCCAGCAGCCAAGTTCTAGTCCCAGATACGCAGTATTTT	CASSQVLVPDTQYF
TRBV6-5	TRBJ2-7	.	TRBD2	TGTGCCAGCAGTTACTCGGCACTAGCGGGGAACGAGCAGTACTTC	CASSYSALAGNEQYF
TRBV7-9	TRBJ2-5	many	TRBD1	TGTGCCAGCAGCTTGGGACAGGGCCAAGAGACCCAGTACTTC	CASSLGQGQETQYF
TRBV6-6	TRBJ1-4	.	.	TGTGCCAGCTCGGAAGTCGGGGCAACTAATGAAAAACTGTTTTTT	CASSEVGATNEKLFF
TRBV30	TRBJ1-3	.	TRBD1	TGTGCCGGGACAGCCGACGGGAACACCATATATTTT	CAGTADGNTIYF
TRBV30	TRBJ1-2	.	TRBD1	TGTGCCCGGACCGGGACAGGGGGCATTGGCTACACCTTC	CARTGTGGIGYTF
TRBV28	TRBJ2-6	once	.	TGTGCCAGCAGTCCGCCGGGTGAATTTGGGGCCAACGTCCTGACTTTC	CASSPPGEFGANVLTF
TRBV28	TRBJ2-1	.	.	TGTGCCAGCAGTACTGTCAGACGGGCTTACAATGAGCAGTTCTTC	CASSTVRRAYNEQFF
TRBV27	TRBJ2-7	.	.	TGTGCCAGCAGTTCGGGGAGGAGCTCCTACGAGCAGTACTTC	CASSSGRSSYEQYF
TRBV5-5	TRBJ2-2	.	.	TGTGCCAGCAGCACCGACACCTCGAACACCGGGGAGCTGTTTTTT	CASSTDTSNTGELFF
TRBV7-8	TRBJ2-3	.	TRBD2	TGTGCCAGCGGGAGGGTAGGCACAGATACGCAGTATTTT	CASGRVGTDTQYF
TRBV5-1	TRBJ1-2	.	TRBD1	TGCGCCAGCAGCCTGGGACAGAACTATGGCTACACCTTC	CASSLGQNYGYTF
TRBV7-6	TRBJ2-5	.	TRBD1	TGTGCCAGCAGCTTCGGACCCGGGACAGGGGAAGAGACCCAGTACTTC	CASSFGPGTGEETQYF
TRBV11-1	TRBJ2-1	.	.	TGTGCCAGCAGCTTTAATAGCGCCCTGGAGCAGTTCTTC	CASSFNSALEQFF
TRBV7-9	TRBJ1-4	.	.	TGTGCCAGCAGCTCCAACCGACCCCCCTGGGGTGAAAAACTGTTTTTT	CASSSNRPPWGEKLFF
TRBV2	TRBJ1-1	.	.	TGTGCCAGCAGTAACGACCTAAACACTGAAGCTTTCTTT	CASSNDLNTEAFF
TRBV27	TRBJ2-7	once	TRBD1	TGTGCCAGCAGCAGACCGGGACAGGGAAGAGGCGAGCAGTACTTC	CASSRPGQGRGEQYF